Listed below are T cell receptor beta chains from one sample, sequenced in a study of post-analysis software for immune sequencing data. TCRdb itself ran the PCR reads through MiXCR, one entry per CDR3 protein. Seen here are roughly 870,000 distinct CDR3 sequences, about 53% observed once, and the top ten hold approximately 4.5%. The sequencing sample was made of blood. The source is a girl aged 5-17 years with multiple sclerosis. Both conserved end residues are part of each CDR3. Fields, in order: clone size, J gene, D gene, V gene, CDR3 protein, CDR3 DNA. D genes are given only for firm matches. Expanded clones get a size class; other rows say once, few or many, or leave the size out.

. TRBJ2-4 . TRBV14 CASSRSTENIQYF TGTGCCAGCAGCCGATCTACAGAAAACATTCAGTACTTC
. TRBJ2-7 . TRBV2 CASSPIPQGGYEQYF TGTGCCAGCAGCCCGATCCCACAGGGAGGCTACGAGCAGTACTTC
few TRBJ1-5 . TRBV25-1 CASSEGAQPQHF TGTGCCAGCAGTGAAGGGGCCCAGCCCCAGCATTTT
few TRBJ2-3 . TRBV6-2/TRBV6-3 CASRAGTLHTDTQYF TGTGCCAGCAGGGCCGGGACTTTACACACAGATACGCAGTATTTT
. TRBJ2-1 TRBD2 TRBV12-3/TRBV12-4 CASSLGSGSYEQFF TGTGCCAGCAGTTTGGGGAGCGGGAGTTATGAGCAGTTCTTC
. TRBJ1-2 . TRBV7-2 CASSPQAGIGYGYTF TGTGCCAGCAGCCCCCAGGCCGGGATTGGGTATGGCTACACCTTC
. TRBJ2-3 . TRBV10-3 CAISESWEDTQYF TGTGCCATCAGTGAGTCATGGGAGGATACGCAGTATTTT
. TRBJ2-3 TRBD1 TRBV29-1 CSAGPPGQRRADTQYF TGCAGCGCCGGTCCCCCGGGACAGAGGAGAGCAGATACGCAGTATTTT
few TRBJ2-7 TRBD1 TRBV29-1 CSARQGQDEQYF TGCAGCGCCCGACAGGGACAAGACGAGCAGTACTTC
. TRBJ2-7 . TRBV7-2 CASSFYPVSSYEQYF TGTGCCAGCAGCTTCTACCCCGTAAGCTCCTACGAGCAGTACTTC
. TRBJ2-1 . TRBV2 CASSEEVGRSSYNEQFF TGTGCCAGCAGTGAAGAAGTTGGCAGGAGCTCCTACAATGAGCAGTTCTTC
few TRBJ1-4 . TRBV5-5 CASSLASQVEKLFF TGTGCCAGCAGCTTGGCCTCCCAGGTGGAAAAACTGTTTTTT
few TRBJ2-4 . TRBV15 CATGEARLAKNIQYF TGTGCCACCGGGGAAGCCAGATTAGCCAAAAACATTCAGTACTTC
. TRBJ2-7 . TRBV4-1 CASSQVTGSSYEQYF TGCGCCAGCAGCCAAGTTACCGGCAGCTCCTACGAGCAGTACTTC
. TRBJ2-3 TRBD2 TRBV20-1 CSARLVAGGKDTQYF TGCAGTGCTAGATTGGTAGCGGGAGGAAAAGATACGCAGTATTTT
. TRBJ2-5 . TRBV7-3 CASSTTGGRQEQYF TGTGCCAGTAGCACCACAGGTGGGCGGCAAGAGCAGTACTTC
. TRBJ1-1 TRBD1 TRBV10-3 CAIMGQPNTEAFF TGTGCCATCATGGGACAGCCGAACACTGAAGCTTTCTTT
few TRBJ2-1 TRBD2 TRBV29-1 CSTRRAGGYNEQFF TGCAGCACACGACGGGCGGGGGGCTACAATGAGCAGTTCTTC
. TRBJ2-1 TRBD1 TRBV5-1 CASSCRGQVDEQFF TGCGCCAGCAGCTGCCGGGGACAGGTCGATGAGCAGTTCTTC
few TRBJ1-5 TRBD1 TRBV5-6 CASSLLRGDQPQHF TGTGCCAGTAGCTTGCTCAGGGGGGATCAGCCCCAGCATTTT
. TRBJ1-5 . TRBV20-1 CSARGGYEQVGQPQHF TGCAGTGCTAGAGGAGGTTATGAGCAGGTGGGTCAGCCCCAGCATTTT
. TRBJ1-5 . TRBV12-3/TRBV12-4 CASTIRVNQPQHF TGTGCCAGCACAATCAGGGTTAATCAGCCCCAGCATTTT
few TRBJ2-7 . TRBV9 CASSVNPSYEQYF TGTGCCAGCAGCGTGAACCCCTCCTACGAGCAGTACTTC
. TRBJ1-6 . TRBV7-2 CASSLISPMENSPLHF TGTGCCAGCAGCTTAATTAGCCCCATGGAGAATTCACCCCTCCACTTT
. TRBJ2-1 . TRBV29-1 CSVDRRTNYNEQFF TGCAGCGTTGATCGACGAACAAACTACAATGAGCAGTTCTTC
. TRBJ2-7 . TRBV6-5 CASTGGIEYEQYF TGTGCCAGCACAGGGGGGATAGAGTACGAGCAGTACTTC
. TRBJ2-1 TRBD2 TRBV5-1 CASTKRGAGVTYNEQFF TGCGCCAGCACTAAAAGGGGCGCGGGGGTTACCTACAATGAGCAGTTCTTC
few TRBJ2-7 TRBD2 TRBV11-2 CASSRDYHEQYF TGTGCCAGCAGCCGGGACTACCACGAGCAGTACTTC
. TRBJ1-1 . TRBV10-3 CAISASQMNTEAFF TGTGCCATCAGTGCGAGTCAGATGAACACTGAAGCTTTCTTT
few TRBJ1-1 TRBD1 TRBV10-3 CAISEGTGGNTEAFF TGTGCCATCAGTGAAGGGACAGGAGGCAACACTGAAGCTTTCTTT
few TRBJ2-3 . TRBV28 CASREQKADTQYF TGTGCCAGCAGGGAACAAAAGGCAGATACGCAGTATTTT
few TRBJ2-7 TRBD1 TRBV6-5 CASSYGQGEPGEQYF TGTGCCAGCAGTTATGGACAGGGGGAACCGGGCGAGCAGTACTTC
. TRBJ2-1 . TRBV12-3/TRBV12-4 CASSLSSLGPYNEQFF TGTGCCAGCAGTCTATCCTCCCTCGGGCCCTACAATGAGCAGTTCTTC
. TRBJ2-7 . TRBV29-1 CSVDAGTCEQYF TGCAGCGTGGATGCCGGGACTTGCGAGCAGTACTTC
. TRBJ2-1 TRBD2 TRBV5-1 CASSLETSGDYNEQFF TGCGCCAGCAGCTTGGAGACTAGCGGAGATTACAATGAGCAGTTCTTC
. TRBJ1-2 . TRBV7-6 CASSLAGGANSLSNYGYTF TGTGCCAGCAGCTTAGCTGGAGGGGCGAACAGCCTCTCCAACTATGGCTACACCTTC
. TRBJ1-1 TRBD1 TRBV5-1 CASSLRTGGPEAFF TGCGCCAGCAGCTTGAGAACAGGGGGGCCTGAAGCTTTCTTT
. TRBJ2-3 . TRBV2 CASGGQVSTQYF TGTGCCAGCGGGGGGCAGGTTTCCACGCAGTATTTT
. TRBJ2-4 . TRBV5-1 CASSLDRPDIQYF TGCGCCAGCAGCTTGGACCGCCCCGACATTCAGTACTTC
. TRBJ2-7 TRBD2 TRBV29-1 CSVQVAGGREQYF TGCAGCGTTCAGGTAGCGGGGGGGCGCGAGCAGTACTTC
. TRBJ2-6 TRBD2 TRBV29-1 CSVEAGGSGANVLTF TGCAGCGTTGAAGCGGGAGGCTCTGGGGCCAACGTCCTGACTTTC